The present T cell receptor beta chain was sequenced within a study of blood T cell repertoires in COVID-19. CDR3 length: 17 residues. J gave up 4 bases and V 0 bases, and 8 bases lay outside the gene matches. CDR1 is SGDLS, CDR2 YYNGEE, per germline. Repertoires were generated with immunoSEQ multiplex PCR, while TCRdb's copy carries only in-frame clones and drops some. The data show around 100,000 clones, roughly 84% seen once. The sample was peripheral blood. This chain joins TRBV9 and TRBJ2-5; 11 positions agree with TRBD2. This sequence originates from a man aged 65-85 years with active or convalescent COVID-19. This chain's CDR3 is CASSVGLAGGKGETQYF. Written as DNA, the CDR3 is TGTGCCAGCAGCGTAGGCCTAGCGGGAGGAAAGGGAGAGACCCAGTACTTC.